The next 6 T cell receptor beta chains were all read from a single sample in a study of OX40 agonist ivuxolimab in advanced cancers. Method: immunoSEQ multiplex PCR; TCRdb's copy keeps in-frame clones and lacks some. The table has some 45,000 clones, around 85% seen once; the top ten hold 35%. Source: CD4+ or CD8+ T cells sorted from blood, taken in a trial of the OX40 agonist ivuxolimab. The receptors derive from an adult with an advanced solid tumor such as melanoma, head and neck, liver or kidney cancer.

This clone was found a few times. The V call is TRBV5-1, the J call TRBJ1-6, with 10 positions matching TRBD1. Germline CDR1 reads SGHRS; CDR2 reads YFSETQ. The CDR3 extends over 18 amino acids. V shed 4 bases, J shed 7 bases, and the junction held 14 bases outside the gene matches. The DNA for the CDR3 is TGCGCCAGCAGCCAATTCTCAGATCCGGGACAGGGGAATTCACCCCTCCACTTT. This sequence encodes CASSQFSDPGQGNSPLHF.

The chain has TRBV6-6 and TRBJ2-6; unclear D gene. Between the trimmed V and J ends, which lost 6 bases and 4 bases, there was a span of 7 bases. The CDR3 length is 13 residues. Germline lookup yields CDR1 MNHNY and CDR2 SVGAGI (reference sequence). The CDR3 bases are TGTGCCAGCAGCCCCGCCGGGGCCAACGTCCTGACTTTC. As protein: CASSPAGANVLTF.

In this sample, this clone turned up a few times. J is TRBJ2-1 and V is TRBV5-1, with 10 positions matching TRBD2. Germline loops: CDR1 SGHRS, CDR2 YFSETQ. The J segment lost 6 bases and the V segment lost 5 bases, leaving 5 bases of the junction unmatched. This CDR3 region has 14 residues. CDR3 residues: CASSFQREGNEQFF. The CDR3 coding sequence is TGCGCCAGCAGTTTTCAGCGGGAGGGCAATGAGCAGTTCTTC.

The chain combines TRBV19 with TRBJ2-2; D is possibly TRBD1 or TRBD2 (5 bases each). Per germline, CDR1 LNHDA and CDR2 SQIVND (reference sequence). Trimming cost V 7 bases and J 0 bases, with 12 bases left between them. The CDR3 sequence is 15 residues long. For the CDR3, the DNA is TGTGCCAGTACCGCCGGGACGGCGAACACCGGGGAGCTGTTTTTT. It codes for CASTAGTANTGELFF.

The gene calls are TRBV5-6 and TRBJ2-6; possible D gene TRBD1, 5 bases. The CDR3 is made up of 15 amino acids. Trimming cost V 1 base and J 0 bases, with 5 bases left between them. CDR1 is SGHDT and CDR2 is YYEEEE in the germline V gene. CDR3 amino acids: CASSLTGSGANVLTF. As DNA, the CDR3 is TGTGCCAGCAGCTTGACAGGCTCTGGGGCCAACGTCCTGACTTTC.

This clone was observed a handful of times. This chain uses TRBV11-2 with TRBJ1-5, with 9 nucleotides matching TRBD1. Germline CDR1 SGHAT, CDR2 FQNNGV. The V segment lost 5 bases and the J segment 5 bases; nucleotides outside the gene matches: 4. CDR3 length: 14 amino acids. This CDR3 is CASSPTGGYQPQHF. CDR3 nucleotides: TGTGCCAGCAGCCCGACAGGGGGATATCAGCCCCAGCATTTT.